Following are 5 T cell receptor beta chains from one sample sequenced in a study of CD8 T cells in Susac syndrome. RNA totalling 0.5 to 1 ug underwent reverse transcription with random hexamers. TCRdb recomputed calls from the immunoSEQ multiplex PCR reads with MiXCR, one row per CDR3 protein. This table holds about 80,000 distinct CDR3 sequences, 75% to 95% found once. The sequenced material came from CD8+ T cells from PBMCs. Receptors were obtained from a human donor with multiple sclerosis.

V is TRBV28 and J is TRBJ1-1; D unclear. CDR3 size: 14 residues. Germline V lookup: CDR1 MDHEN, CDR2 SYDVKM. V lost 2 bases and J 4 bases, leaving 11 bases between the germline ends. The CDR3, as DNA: TGTGCCAGCAGTTTAACCGGGTCTCGCACTGAAGCTTTCTTT. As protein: CASSLTGSRTEAFF.

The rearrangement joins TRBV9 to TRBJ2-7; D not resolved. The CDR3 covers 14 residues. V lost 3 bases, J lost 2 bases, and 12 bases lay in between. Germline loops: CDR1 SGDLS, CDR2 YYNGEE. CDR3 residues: CASSDDSQPYEQYF. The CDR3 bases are TGTGCCAGCAGCGATGACTCACAGCCCTACGAGCAGTACTTC.

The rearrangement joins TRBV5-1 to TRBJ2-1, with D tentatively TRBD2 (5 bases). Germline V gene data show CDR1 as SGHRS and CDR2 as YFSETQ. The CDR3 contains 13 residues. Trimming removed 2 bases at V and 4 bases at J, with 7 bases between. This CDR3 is CASSFEGYNEQFF. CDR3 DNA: TGCGCCAGCAGCTTTGAGGGTTACAATGAGCAGTTCTTC.

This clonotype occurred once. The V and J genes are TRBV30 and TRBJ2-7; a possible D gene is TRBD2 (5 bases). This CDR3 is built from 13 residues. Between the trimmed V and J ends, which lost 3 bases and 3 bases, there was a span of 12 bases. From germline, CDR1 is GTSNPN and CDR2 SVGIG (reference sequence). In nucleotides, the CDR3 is TGTGCCTGGAGCTGGGGAGACATCTACGAGCAGTACTTC. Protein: CAWSWGDIYEQYF.

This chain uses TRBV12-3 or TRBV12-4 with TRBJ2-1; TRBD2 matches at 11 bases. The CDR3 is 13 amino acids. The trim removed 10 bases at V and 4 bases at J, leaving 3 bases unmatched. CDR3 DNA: TGTGCCACCCGACTAGCGGGATACAATGAGCAGTTCTTC. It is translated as CATRLAGYNEQFF.